This TCR beta chain came from a study of T cells in localized non-small cell lung cancer. Study observations and caveats: The study found T cell clonality highest in uninvolved adjacent lung, above tumor.

Per germline, CDR1 MNHNY and CDR2 SVGAGI (reference sequence). The V gene lost 8 bases and the J gene lost 1 base, with 19 bases spanning the gap. The CDR3 has 16 amino acids. This table comes from immunoSEQ multiplex PCR, and its TCRdb copy is limited to in-frame clones, with some not included. The sample records 70,000 to 90,000 clones, around 82% being singletons. As regards this clone: Its specificity is unknown.

The sample was peripheral blood, taken before any cancer treatment. The sequence was collected from a female donor aged 60 or older with stage I lung adenocarcinoma. The V and J genes are TRBV6-6 and TRBJ2-3, with D possibly being TRBD1 (6 bases). As DNA, the CDR3 is TGTGCCAGCTGTACACTCGGGACACCCGGCACAGATACGCAGTATTTT. Its translation is CASCTLGTPGTDTQYF.